A single sample is the source of the 12 T cell receptor beta chains below, sequenced in a study of monozygotic twins with inflammatory bowel disease. No DNA is given; TCRdb re-called the 5' RACE reads and lists each CDR3 protein once. The repertoire shows about 330,000 distinct CDR3 sequences; the top ten hold 2% to 2.5%. The sequenced material came from blood. The receptors were sampled from a human donor with ulcerative colitis or Crohn's disease, or a healthy co-twin of an affected twin (not recorded which).

The chain uses TRBV12-3 or TRBV12-4 and TRBJ2-1; TCRdb's D gene call, TRBD1, goes unchecked for lack of DNA. There are 15 residues in the CDR3. CDR3 amino acids: CASSSWDSSYNEQFF.

The gene calls are TRBV20-1 and TRBJ2-1; TCRdb reports TRBD2, a call that lacks DNA to check it against. This CDR3 comprises 17 residues. Germline V gene data show CDR1 as DFQATT and CDR2 as SNEGSKA (reference sequence). The CDR3 region is CSARDQLLAEPYNEQFF.

The chain's CDR3 is CASTKAVTQYF. V is TRBV2 and J is TRBJ2-5. The CDR3 extends over 11 amino acids. Germline CDR1 reads SNHLY; CDR2 reads FYNNEI.

V gene TRBV28 combines with J gene TRBJ2-3; TCRdb reports TRBD1, a call that lacks DNA to check it against. In germline, CDR1 is MDHEN, CDR2 SYDVKM. The CDR3 spans 13 residues. The CDR3 sequence is CASSPLVADTQYF.

The chain links TRBV7-9 to TRBJ1-6; as DNA is missing, the TRBD1 call by TCRdb cannot be tested. The CDR3 loop spans 15 amino acids. Germline V lookup: CDR1 SEHNR, CDR2 FQNEAQ (reference sequence). This CDR3 is CASSLDGTQYSPLHF. The full variable domain, its missing parts supplied by reference TRBV7-9 and TRBJ1-6, is DTGVSQNPRHKITKRGQNVTFRCDPISEHNRLYWYRQTLGQGPEFLTYFQNEAQLEKSRLLSDRFSAERPKGSFSTLEIQRTEQGDSAMYLCASSLDGTQYSPLHFGNGTRLTVT.

The chain employs TRBV7-9 and TRBJ2-3; TCRdb names TRBD2, which stays unverified in the absence of DNA. The CDR3 loop spans 16 amino acids. CDR1 SEHNR and CDR2 FQNEAQ come from the germline V gene (reference sequence). The CDR3 reads CASTLPAGLYTDTQYF.

The chain is built from TRBV18 and TRBJ1-5. Germline CDR1 KGHSH, CDR2 LQKENI. The length of the CDR3 is 13 residues. CDR3 protein: CASSPDSQQPQHF.

The chain carries TRBV30 and TRBJ2-1; the D call of TRBD2 rests on TCRdb alone, since no DNA is present to check it. There are 13 residues in the CDR3. Germline-derived CDR1 and CDR2 are GTSNPN and SVGIG (reference sequence). The CDR3 here is CAWSPTDFREQFF.

Here the CDR3 reads CSASYEGGRGNEQFF. This sequence joins TRBV20-1 and TRBJ2-1; TCRdb gives TRBD2 as the D gene, but with no DNA this cannot be confirmed. This CDR3 is built from 15 residues. Germline-derived CDR1 and CDR2 are DFQATT and SNEGSKA (reference sequence).

The chain uses TRBV5-1 and TRBJ2-1; TCRdb outputs TRBD2, but without DNA this stays unchecked. Germline values: CDR1 SGHRS, CDR2 YFSETQ. The CDR3 loop spans 15 amino acids. The CDR3: CASSLDSGVYNEQFF.

The chain uses TRBV6-1 and TRBJ2-2. The germline V gene has CDR1 MNHNS and CDR2 SASEGT. The CDR3 has 14 amino acids. The CDR3 sequence: CASRQRMNTGELFF.

The chain recombines TRBV5-1 with TRBJ2-1; TCRdb names TRBD1, which stays unverified in the absence of DNA. CDR1 and CDR2 from the germline V gene are SGHRS and YFSETQ. The CDR3 loop spans 14 amino acids. CDR3 sequence: CASSPRAGGNEQFF.